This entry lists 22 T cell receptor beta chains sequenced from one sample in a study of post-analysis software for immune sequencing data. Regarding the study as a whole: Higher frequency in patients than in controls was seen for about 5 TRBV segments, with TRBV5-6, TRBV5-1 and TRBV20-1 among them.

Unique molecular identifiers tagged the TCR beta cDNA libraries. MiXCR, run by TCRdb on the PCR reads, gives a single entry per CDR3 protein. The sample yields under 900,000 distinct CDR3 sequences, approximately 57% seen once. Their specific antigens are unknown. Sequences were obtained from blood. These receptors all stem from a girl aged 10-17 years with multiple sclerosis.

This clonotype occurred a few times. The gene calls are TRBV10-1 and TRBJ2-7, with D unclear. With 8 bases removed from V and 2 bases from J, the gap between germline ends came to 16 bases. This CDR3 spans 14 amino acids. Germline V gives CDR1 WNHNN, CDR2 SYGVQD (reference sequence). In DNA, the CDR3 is TGCGCCAGCTCAACGGGTCAGGCCGCCTACGAGCAGTACTTC. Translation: CASSTGQAAYEQYF.

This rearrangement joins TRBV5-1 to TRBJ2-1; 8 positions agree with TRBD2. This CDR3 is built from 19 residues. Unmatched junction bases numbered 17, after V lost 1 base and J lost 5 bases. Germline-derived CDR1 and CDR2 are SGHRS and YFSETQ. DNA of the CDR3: TGCGCCAGCAGCTTGCCGTCGGGGCGAGCGGGGGTCCCCCACAATGAGCAGTTCTTC. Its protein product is CASSLPSGRAGVPHNEQFF.

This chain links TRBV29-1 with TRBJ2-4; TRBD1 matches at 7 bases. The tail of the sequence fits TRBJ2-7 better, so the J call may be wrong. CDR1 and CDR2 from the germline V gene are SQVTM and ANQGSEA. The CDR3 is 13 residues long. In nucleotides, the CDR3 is TGCAGCGTTAAAACAGGGGACGACTACGAGCAGTACTTC. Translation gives CSVKTGDDYEQYF.

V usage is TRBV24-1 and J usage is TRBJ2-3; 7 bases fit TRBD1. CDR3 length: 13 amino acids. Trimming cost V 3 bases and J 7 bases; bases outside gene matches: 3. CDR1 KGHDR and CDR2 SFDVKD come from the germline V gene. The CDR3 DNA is TGTGCCACCAGTGATCCACAGGGGAATACGCAGTATTTT. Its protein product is CATSDPQGNTQYF.

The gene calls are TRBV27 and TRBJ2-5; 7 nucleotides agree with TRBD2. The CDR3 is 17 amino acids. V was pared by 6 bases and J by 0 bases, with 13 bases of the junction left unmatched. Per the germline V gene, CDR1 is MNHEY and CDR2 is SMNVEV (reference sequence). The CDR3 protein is CASSPNDRGDNQETQYF. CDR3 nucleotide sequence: TGTGCCAGCAGCCCTAACGATCGGGGGGATAACCAAGAGACCCAGTACTTC.

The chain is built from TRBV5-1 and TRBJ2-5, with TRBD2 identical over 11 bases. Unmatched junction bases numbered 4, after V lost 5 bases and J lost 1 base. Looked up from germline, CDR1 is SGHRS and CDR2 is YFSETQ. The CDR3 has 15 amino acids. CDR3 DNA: TGCGCCAGCAGGGAGGGACTAGCGGTCCAAGAGACCCAGTACTTC. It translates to CASREGLAVQETQYF. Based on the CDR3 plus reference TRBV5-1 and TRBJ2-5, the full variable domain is KAGVTQTPRYLIKTRGQQVTLSCSPISGHRSVSWYQQTPGQGLQFLFEYFSETQRNKGNFPGRFSGRQFSNSRSEMNVSTLELGDSALYLCASREGLAVQETQYFGPGTRLLVL.

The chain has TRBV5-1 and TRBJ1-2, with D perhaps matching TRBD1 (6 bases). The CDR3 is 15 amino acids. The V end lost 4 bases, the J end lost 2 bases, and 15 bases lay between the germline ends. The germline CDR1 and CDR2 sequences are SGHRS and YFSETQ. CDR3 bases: TGCGCCAGCAGCGCCCGGACAGTATTCAACTATGGCTACACCTTC. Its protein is CASSARTVFNYGYTF.

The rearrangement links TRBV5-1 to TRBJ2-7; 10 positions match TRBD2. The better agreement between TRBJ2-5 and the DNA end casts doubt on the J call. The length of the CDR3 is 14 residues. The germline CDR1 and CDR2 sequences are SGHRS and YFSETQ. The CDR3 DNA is TGCGCCAGCCGAAACCTAGCGGGAGACGAGACCCAGTACTTC. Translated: CASRNLAGDETQYF.

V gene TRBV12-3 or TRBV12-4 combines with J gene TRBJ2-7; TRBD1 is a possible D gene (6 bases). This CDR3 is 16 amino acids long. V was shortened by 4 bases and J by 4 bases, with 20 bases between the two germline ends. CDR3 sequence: CASSSDRTRSRYEQYF. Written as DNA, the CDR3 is TGTGCCAGCAGTTCCGACAGGACGCGTTCGCGGTACGAGCAGTACTTC.

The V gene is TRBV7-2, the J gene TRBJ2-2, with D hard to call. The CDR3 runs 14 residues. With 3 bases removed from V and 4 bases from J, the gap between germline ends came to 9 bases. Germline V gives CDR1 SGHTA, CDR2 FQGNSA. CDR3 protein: CASSFTLVTGELFF. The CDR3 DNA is TGTGCCAGCAGCTTTACCTTGGTCACCGGGGAGCTGTTTTTT.

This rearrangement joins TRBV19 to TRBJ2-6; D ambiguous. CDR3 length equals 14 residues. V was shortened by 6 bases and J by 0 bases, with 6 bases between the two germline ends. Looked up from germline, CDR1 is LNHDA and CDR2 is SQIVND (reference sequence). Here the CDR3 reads CASRHPSGANVLTF. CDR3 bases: TGTGCCAGTAGACACCCCTCTGGGGCCAACGTCCTGACTTTC.

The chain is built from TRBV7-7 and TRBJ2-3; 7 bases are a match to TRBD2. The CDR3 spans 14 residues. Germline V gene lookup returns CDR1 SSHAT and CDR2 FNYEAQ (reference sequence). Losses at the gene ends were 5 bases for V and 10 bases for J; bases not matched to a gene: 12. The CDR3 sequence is CASSISGRAEAQYF. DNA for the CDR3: TGTGCCAGCAGCATTAGCGGGCGGGCGGAGGCGCAGTATTTT. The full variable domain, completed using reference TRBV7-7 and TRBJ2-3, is GAGVSQSPRYKVTKRGQDVTLRCDPISSHATLYWYQQALGQGPEFLTYFNYEAQPDKSGLPSDRFSAERPEGSISTLTIQRTEQRDSAMYRCASSISGRAEAQYFGPGTRLTVL.

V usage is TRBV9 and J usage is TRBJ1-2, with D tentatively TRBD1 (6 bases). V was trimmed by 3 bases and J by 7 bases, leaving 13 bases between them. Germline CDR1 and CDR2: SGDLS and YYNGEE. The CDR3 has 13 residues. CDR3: CASSAQGSGGYTF. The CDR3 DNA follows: TGTGCCAGCAGCGCTCAGGGGAGTGGTGGCTACACCTTC.

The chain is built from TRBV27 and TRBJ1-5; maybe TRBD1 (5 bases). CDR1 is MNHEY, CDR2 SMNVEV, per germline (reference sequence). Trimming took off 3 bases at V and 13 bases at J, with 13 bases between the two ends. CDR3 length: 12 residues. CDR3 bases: TGTGCCAGCAGTTTGCTCCAGGGCCCGCAGCATTTT. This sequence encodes CASSLLQGPQHF.

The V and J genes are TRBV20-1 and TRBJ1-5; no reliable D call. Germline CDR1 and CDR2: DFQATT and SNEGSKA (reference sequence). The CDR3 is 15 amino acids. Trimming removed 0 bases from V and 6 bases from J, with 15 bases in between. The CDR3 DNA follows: TGCAGTGCTAGAGAGGGTGCGAGCCGTGGTCAGCCCCAGCATTTT. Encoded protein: CSAREGASRGQPQHF.

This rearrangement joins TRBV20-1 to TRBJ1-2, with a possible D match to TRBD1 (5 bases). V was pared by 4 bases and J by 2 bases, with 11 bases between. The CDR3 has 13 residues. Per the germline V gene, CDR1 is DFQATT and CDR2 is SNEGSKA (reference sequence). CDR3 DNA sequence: TGCAGTGCTAACACGGGACTGAACTATGGCTACACCTTC. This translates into CSANTGLNYGYTF.

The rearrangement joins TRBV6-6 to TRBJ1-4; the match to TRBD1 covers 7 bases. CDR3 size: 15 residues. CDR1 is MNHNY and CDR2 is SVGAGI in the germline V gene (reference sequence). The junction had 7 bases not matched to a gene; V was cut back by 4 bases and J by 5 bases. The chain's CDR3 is CASSSGDRGNEKLFF. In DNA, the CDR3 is TGTGCCAGCAGTTCCGGGGACAGAGGGAATGAAAAACTGTTTTTT.

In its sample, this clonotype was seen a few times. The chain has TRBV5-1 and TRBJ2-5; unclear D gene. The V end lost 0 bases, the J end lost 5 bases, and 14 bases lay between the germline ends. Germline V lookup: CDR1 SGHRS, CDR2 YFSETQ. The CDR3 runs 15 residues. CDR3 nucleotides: TGCGCCAGCAGCTTGGAGGGCTCGGTAGGGGAGACCCAGTACTTC. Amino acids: CASSLEGSVGETQYF.

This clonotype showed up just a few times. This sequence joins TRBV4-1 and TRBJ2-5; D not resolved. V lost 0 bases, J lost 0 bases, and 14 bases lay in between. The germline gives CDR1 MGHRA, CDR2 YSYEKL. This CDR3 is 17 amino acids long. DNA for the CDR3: TGCGCCAGCAGCCAAGATCCACGCAGACCGTACCAAGAGACCCAGTACTTC. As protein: CASSQDPRRPYQETQYF.

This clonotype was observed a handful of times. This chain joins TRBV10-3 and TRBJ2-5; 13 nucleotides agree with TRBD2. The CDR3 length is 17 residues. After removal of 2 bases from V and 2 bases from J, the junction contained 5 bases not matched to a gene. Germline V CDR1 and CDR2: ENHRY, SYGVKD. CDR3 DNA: TGTGCCATCAGTGAGATGACTAGCGGGGGGAGTCAAGAGACCCAGTACTTC. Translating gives CAISEMTSGGSQETQYF.

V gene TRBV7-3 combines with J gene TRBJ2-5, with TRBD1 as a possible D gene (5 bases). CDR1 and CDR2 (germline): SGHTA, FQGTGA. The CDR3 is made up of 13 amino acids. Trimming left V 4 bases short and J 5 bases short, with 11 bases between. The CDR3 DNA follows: TGTGCCAGCAGCTCCCTGGGGCAGGAGACCCAGTACTTC. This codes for CASSSLGQETQYF.

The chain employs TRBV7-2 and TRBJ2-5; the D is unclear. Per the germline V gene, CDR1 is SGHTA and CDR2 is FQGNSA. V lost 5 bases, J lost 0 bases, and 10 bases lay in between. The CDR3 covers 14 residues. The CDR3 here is CASSIEWYQETQYF. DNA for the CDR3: TGTGCCAGCAGCATAGAATGGTACCAAGAGACCCAGTACTTC.